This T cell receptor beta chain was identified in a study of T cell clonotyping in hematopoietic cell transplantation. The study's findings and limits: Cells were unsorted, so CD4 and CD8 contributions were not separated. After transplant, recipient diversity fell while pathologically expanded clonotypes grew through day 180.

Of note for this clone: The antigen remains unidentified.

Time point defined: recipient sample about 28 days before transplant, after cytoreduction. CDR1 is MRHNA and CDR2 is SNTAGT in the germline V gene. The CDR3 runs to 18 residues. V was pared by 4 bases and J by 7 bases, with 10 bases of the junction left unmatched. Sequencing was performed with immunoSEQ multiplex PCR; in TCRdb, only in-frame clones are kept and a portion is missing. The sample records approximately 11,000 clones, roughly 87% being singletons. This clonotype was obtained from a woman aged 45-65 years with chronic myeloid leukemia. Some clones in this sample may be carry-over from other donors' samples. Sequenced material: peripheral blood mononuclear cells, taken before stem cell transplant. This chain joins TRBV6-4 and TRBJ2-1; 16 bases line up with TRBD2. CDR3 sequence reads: CASSAVPGTSGRENEQFF. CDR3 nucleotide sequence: TGTGCCAGCAGTGCCGTACCGGGGACTAGCGGGAGGGAGAATGAGCAGTTCTTC.